This TCR beta chain stems from a study of radiation and T cells in renal cell carcinoma. Time point indicated: blood 4 weeks post-SBRT, at nephrectomy. Treatment: 15 Gy SBRT to primary tumor, nephrectomy 4 weeks later. V dropped 5 bases and J dropped 0 bases, with 5 bases sitting between them. CDR3 length: 14 amino acids. Germline CDR1 reads MNHEY; CDR2 reads SVGAGI. The assay was immunoSEQ multiplex PCR, and TCRdb's table has in-frame clones only and misses some. The sample carries around 81,000 clones, 85% recorded once. The source is a man in his fifties with renal cell carcinoma. The chain recombines TRBV6-5 with TRBJ2-6; D unclear. Sequenced material: blood, taken from a patient whose treatment included radiotherapy and nephrectomy. CDR3 in DNA: TGTGCCAGCAGTGGGAACTCTGGGGCCAACGTCCTGACTTTC. Protein product: CASSGNSGANVLTF.